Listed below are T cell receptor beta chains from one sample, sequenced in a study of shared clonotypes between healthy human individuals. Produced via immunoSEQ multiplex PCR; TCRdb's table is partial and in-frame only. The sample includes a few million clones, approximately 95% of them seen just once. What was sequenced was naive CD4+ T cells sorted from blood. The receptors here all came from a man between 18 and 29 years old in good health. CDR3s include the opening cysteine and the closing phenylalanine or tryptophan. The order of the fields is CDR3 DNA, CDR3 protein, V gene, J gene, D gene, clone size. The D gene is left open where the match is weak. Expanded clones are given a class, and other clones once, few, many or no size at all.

TGTGCCAGCAACGGGGGGGCGGTTGAGACCCAGTACTTC	CASNGGAVETQYF	TRBV28	TRBJ2-5	TRBD2	-
TGTGCCTGGACCACCGGGACAGGGGGCCGATATAGCAATCAGCCCCAGCATTTT	CAWTTGTGGRYSNQPQHF	TRBV30	TRBJ1-5	TRBD1	-
TGTGCCAGTAGTCTCGTTGGGCTATTTGGTTCACCCCTCCACTTT	CASSLVGLFGSPLHF	TRBV19	TRBJ1-6	-	-
TGTGCCAGCAGTTTCCGGCAGGGAGTTTGGATTCAGCCCCAGCATTTT	CASSFRQGVWIQPQHF	TRBV28	TRBJ1-5	-	-
TGTGCCAGCAGGGGGACAGGGGCAGCGATCAGCCCCCAGCATTTT	CASRGTGAAISPQHF	TRBV28	TRBJ1-5	TRBD1	-
TGTGCCAGCAGTTACTCGGGACAGGGCAACTATGGCTACACCTTC	CASSYSGQGNYGYTF	TRBV6-5	TRBJ1-2	TRBD1	-
TGTGCCAGCAGCCTGGGGGTAGCGGGAGATAGCACAGATACGCAGTATTTT	CASSLGVAGDSTDTQYF	TRBV5-5	TRBJ2-3	TRBD2	-
TGCAGCGTTGCCCTAGCGGGGCAGACCCAGTACTTC	CSVALAGQTQYF	TRBV29-1	TRBJ2-5	TRBD2	once
TGTGCCAGCAGCGGGGGACAGATTAATTCACCCCTCCACTTT	CASSGGQINSPLHF	TRBV9	TRBJ1-6	TRBD1	-
TGTGCCACCTACCCCTTGGACAGGGCGCATCCATCCCGAGGGAAGGAAGCTTTCTTT	CATYPLDRAHPSRGKEAFF	TRBV6-9	TRBJ1-1	TRBD1	once
TGCGCCAGCAGCCAGACGGGGAACCAAGAGACCCAGTACTTC	CASSQTGNQETQYF	TRBV5-1	TRBJ2-5	-	-
TGCAGCGTTGAAATGGGCCTCAAGTATGGCTACACCTTC	CSVEMGLKYGYTF	TRBV29-1	TRBJ1-2	-	-
TGTGCCAGCAGCTTGGTCTTAGCGATGAGCACAGATACGCAGTATTTT	CASSLVLAMSTDTQYF	TRBV5-8	TRBJ2-3	-	-
TGTGCCAGCAGCCACCGGGACAGACCTGGGGAGCTGTTTTTT	CASSHRDRPGELFF	TRBV27	TRBJ2-2	TRBD1	-
TGTGCCAGCAGCTTAGGCCTAGCGGGGTGGGCATCCAAAGAGACCCAGTACTTC	CASSLGLAGWASKETQYF	TRBV11-2	TRBJ2-5	TRBD2	-
TGTGCCAGCAGGGGGGGCGCAGAGACCACTGAAGCTTTCTTT	CASRGGAETTEAFF	TRBV28	TRBJ1-1	-	-
TGTGCCAGCAGCAGCGGGACAGGGACCACTGAAGCTTTCTTT	CASSSGTGTTEAFF	TRBV9	TRBJ1-1	TRBD1	-
TGTGCCAGCAGTGAAGGGGAGGGGGCGAATGGCTACACCTTC	CASSEGEGANGYTF	TRBV6-1	TRBJ1-2	TRBD1	once
TGTGCCTGGAGTGTGTGGGGGACTGAAGCTTTCTTT	CAWSVWGTEAFF	TRBV30	TRBJ1-1	-	-
TGTGCCAGCTCACCACTAAACAGCGGGGCCTATGGCTACACCTTC	CASSPLNSGAYGYTF	TRBV18	TRBJ1-2	-	-
TGTGCCAGCACCCGGACTAGCGGGGACACAGATACGCAGTATTTT	CASTRTSGDTDTQYF	TRBV27	TRBJ2-3	TRBD2	-
TGTGCCAGAAACCGACCGGGACACCGCACCCTCCTAGCCAAAAACATTCAGTACTTC	CARNRPGHRTLLAKNIQYF	TRBV12-1	TRBJ2-4	-	-
TGTGCCAGCAGCTCATCGGACAGATTTAATGAAAAACTGTTTTTT	CASSSSDRFNEKLFF	TRBV9	TRBJ1-4	-	-
TGTGCCAGCAGTTTAGAGGGGGCTCCTAATTCACCCCTCCACTTT	CASSLEGAPNSPLHF	TRBV28	TRBJ1-6	TRBD1	-
TGTGCCAGCAGCTTAGCGGCTCAAGAGACCCAGTACTTC	CASSLAAQETQYF	TRBV5-6	TRBJ2-5	-	-
TGTGCCAGCAGCTTGGGCGAAGAGACCCAGTACTTC	CASSLGEETQYF	TRBV5-4	TRBJ2-5	-	-
TGTGCCAGCAGTTACTTAGCGGGGGGTAGGTACGAGCAGTACTTC	CASSYLAGGRYEQYF	TRBV6-6	TRBJ2-7	TRBD2	-
TGCGCCAGCAGCCGAAACGTGGGGGAGCTGTTTTTT	CASSRNVGELFF	TRBV5-1	TRBJ2-2	-	-
TGTGCCAGCAGCTTCAGATTAAGCTACGAGCAGTACTTC	CASSFRLSYEQYF	TRBV5-8	TRBJ2-7	-	-
TGTGCCAGCAGCCCGTCCGCCAGGGGAGGGGAGACCCAGTACTTC	CASSPSARGGETQYF	TRBV11-2	TRBJ2-5	-	-
TGTGCCAGTAGTTCGGGACAGGGGGCGCAAAGTTACTATGGCTACACCTTC	CASSSGQGAQSYYGYTF	TRBV19	TRBJ1-2	TRBD1	-
TGTGCCAGCAGTTACTCGGAACGGGCGAACACTGAAGCTTTCTTT	CASSYSERANTEAFF	TRBV6-6	TRBJ1-1	-	-
TGTGCCAGCAAGGGACAGGGGAACACCGGGGAGCTGTTTTTT	CASKGQGNTGELFF	TRBV2	TRBJ2-2	TRBD1	few
TGCGCCAGCAGTGTTGGACAGGGGTGGACCGGGGAGCTGTTTTTT	CASSVGQGWTGELFF	TRBV10-1	TRBJ2-2	TRBD1	-
TGTGCCTGGAATAGACAGCCGAATACCTACAATGAGCAGTTCTTC	CAWNRQPNTYNEQFF	TRBV30	TRBJ2-1	-	-
TGTGCCAGCAGGGGGACAGTGTACGAGCAGTACTTC	CASRGTVYEQYF	TRBV2	TRBJ2-7	TRBD1	-
TGTGCTAGTGGTTTAGGGGATATATACAATGAGCAGTTCTTC	CASGLGDIYNEQFF	TRBV12-5	TRBJ2-1	-	-
TGTGCCAGCAGTTCACCCGGGACTGCCCCCTACGAGCAGTACTTC	CASSSPGTAPYEQYF	TRBV27	TRBJ2-7	-	-
TGTGCCAGTAGAGCGGACAGAAAGACTGGAAACACCATATATTTT	CASRADRKTGNTIYF	TRBV19	TRBJ1-3	-	-
TGTGCCAGCAGTTTAAGGGCAGGGGGACTTGGCGTTCAGCCCCAGCATTTT	CASSLRAGGLGVQPQHF	TRBV27	TRBJ1-5	TRBD1	-
TGTGCCAGCACCCTCCCGGGGGCTGGGGCCAACGTCCTGACTTTC	CASTLPGAGANVLTF	TRBV28	TRBJ2-6	-	-
TGCGCCAGCAGCTTAGGACAGGGGGAGGCCAAAAACATTCAGTACTTC	CASSLGQGEAKNIQYF	TRBV5-1	TRBJ2-4	TRBD1	-
TGTGCCAGCTCACCGACAGCTAACCAAGAGACCCAGTACTTC	CASSPTANQETQYF	TRBV18	TRBJ2-5	-	-
TGTGCCAGCAGCTCCAGGGAAGTCTTTGAAAAACTGTTTTTT	CASSSREVFEKLFF	TRBV7-6	TRBJ1-4	-	-
TGTGCCAGCAGTTCTACCTCATTTAGCAATCAGCCCCAGCATTTT	CASSSTSFSNQPQHF	TRBV5-6	TRBJ1-5	-	-
TGTGCCAGCGGGACTAGCGGGGGGCCCCAAGAGACCCAGTACTTC	CASGTSGGPQETQYF	TRBV9	TRBJ2-5	TRBD2	-
TGTGCCTGGAGTGAGATCTGGGCCTATAATTCACCCCTCCACTTT	CAWSEIWAYNSPLHF	TRBV30	TRBJ1-6	-	-
TGTGCCAGCAGTTCGTCCCCGGGAGTTGCGAACACTGAAGCTTTCTTT	CASSSSPGVANTEAFF	TRBV9	TRBJ1-1	-	-
TGCGCCAGCAGCTCCTTAGCGGACCAAGAGACCCAGTACTTC	CASSSLADQETQYF	TRBV5-1	TRBJ2-5	-	-
TGTGCCAGCTCGCCCCCAGGACGACCCTACGAGCAGTACTTC	CASSPPGRPYEQYF	TRBV18	TRBJ2-7	-	-
TGTGCCAGCAGCACGCTGGGCAGTTCTGAAGCTTTCTTT	CASSTLGSSEAFF	TRBV7-3	TRBJ1-1	-	-
TGTGCCAGCATCCCGCCCCGGGGACTAAGCACAGATACGCAGTATTTT	CASIPPRGLSTDTQYF	TRBV11-2	TRBJ2-3	TRBD2	-
TGTGCCAGCAGTGTCGCCCGGGGGAGGATCGGCCAGCCCCAGCATTTT	CASSVARGRIGQPQHF	TRBV6-1	TRBJ1-5	-	once
TGTGCCACCAACAGGGTTAACACTGAAGCTTTCTTT	CATNRVNTEAFF	TRBV6-6	TRBJ1-1	-	once
TGTGCCATCACCGCAGGGGAGTTTGTTGAGCAGTTCTTC	CAITAGEFVEQFF	TRBV10-3	TRBJ2-1	-	-
TGTGCCAGCACAATCCGGGACCGACCCTACGAGCAGTACTTC	CASTIRDRPYEQYF	TRBV5-4	TRBJ2-7	-	once
TGTGCCAGCAGCAAAGAGACAGGGGGCCTGGACGAGCAGTACTTC	CASSKETGGLDEQYF	TRBV21-1	TRBJ2-7	-	-
TGTGCCAGCACAGACAAGAGGAGCCCCAATGAGCAGTTCTTC	CASTDKRSPNEQFF	TRBV7-2	TRBJ2-1	-	-